The entry below gives a single TCR beta chain sequence along with its context. The sample comes from a study of blood T cell repertoires in COVID-19. Across the study: Sites across the United States, Italy and Spain contributed samples from acute and convalescent COVID-19. The analysed material was cDNA or gDNA that came from T cells, B-cell-depleted T cells, or PBMCs.

As originally analysed: Scientists estimated how many nucleated cells there were by amplifying reference gene primers. The data were produced by immunoSEQ multiplex PCR, yet TCRdb's version contains in-frame clones alone and is incomplete. That table gives V, J and clone size, and the DNA gave D and trimming. The data show around 300,000 clones, about 89% seen once. The CDR3 spans 17 residues. Per germline, CDR1 SGHTA and CDR2 FQGTGA. After removal of 2 bases from V and 7 bases from J, the junction contained 8 bases not matched to a gene. The genes are TRBV7-3 and TRBJ2-1; TRBD2 matches at 13 bases. The TCR comes from a man aged 45-65 years with acute or convalescent COVID-19. The sample consisted of peripheral blood. The CDR3 loop reads CASSLGTSGGARNEQFF. The CDR3, as DNA: TGTGCCAGCAGCTTAGGTACTAGCGGGGGGGCGAGGAATGAGCAGTTCTTC.